The 5 T cell receptor beta chains in this list originate from one sample, sequenced in a study of shared T cell receptors in the human thymus. Sequencing was performed with immunoSEQ multiplex PCR; in TCRdb, only in-frame clones are kept and a portion is missing. The sample includes 600,000 to 900,000 clones, around 85% seen only once; the top ten take about 0.011%. In addition, the sample was reused for a study of human thymus T cells.

Input material: thymocytes. The receptors were sampled from a girl under two years old with a congenital heart defect.

The rearrangement joins TRBV7-2 to TRBJ1-5; D possibly corresponds to TRBD1 (5 bases). The CDR3 runs 15 residues. Germline V gene sequence: CDR1 SGHTA, CDR2 FQGNSA. Trimming removed 1 base from V and 4 bases from J, with 11 bases in between. The CDR3 DNA reads TGTGCCAGCAGCTTAGGGCGACAGTGGAATCAGCCCCAGCATTTT. Translating it yields CASSLGRQWNQPQHF.

This clone was found once. The CDR3 loop reads CASSYGLAGDTDTQYF. Written as DNA, the CDR3 is TGTGCCAGCAGCTACGGACTAGCGGGGGACACAGATACGCAGTATTTT. The genes are TRBV7-9 and TRBJ2-3; 13 bases map to TRBD2. The CDR3 is 16 amino acids. V dropped 4 bases and J dropped 2; count of bases not matched to a gene: 3. Germline CDR1 and CDR2: SEHNR and FQNEAQ (reference sequence).

The chain carries TRBV7-9 and TRBJ2-7; a weak D match, TRBD1 (6 bases). Trimming left V 5 bases short and J 4 bases short, with 21 bases between. Germline V gene lookup returns CDR1 SEHNR and CDR2 FQNEAQ (reference sequence). The CDR3 runs 16 residues. DNA of the CDR3: TGTGCCAGCAGCCCTTCCTCCCGACGGGACATATACGAGCAGTACTTC. Translation gives CASSPSSRRDIYEQYF.

The chain links TRBV7-9 to TRBJ1-1, with D hard to call. CDR3 length: 17 residues. V lost 5 bases and J lost 6, with 25 bases in between. Looked up from germline, CDR1 is SEHNR and CDR2 is FQNEAQ (reference sequence). The CDR3 sequence: CASSRPNFRGWVAEAFF. The CDR3 DNA is TGTGCCAGCAGCCGACCAAACTTCCGGGGTTGGGTGGCTGAAGCTTTCTTT. The full variable domain, its missing parts supplied by reference TRBV7-9 and TRBJ1-1, is DTGVSQNPRHKITKRGQNVTFRCDPISEHNRLYWYRQTLGQGPEFLTYFQNEAQLEKSRLLSDRFSAERPKGSFSTLEIQRTEQGDSAMYLCASSRPNFRGWVAEAFFGQGTRLTVV.

The chain combines TRBV7-2 with TRBJ1-1; D gene unclear. Germline CDR1 SGHTA, CDR2 FQGNSA. The V gene lost 5 bases and the J gene lost 2 bases, with 9 bases spanning the gap. This CDR3 spans 13 amino acids. In DNA form, the CDR3 reads TGTGCCAGCAGCAGCCCTTATAACACTGAAGCTTTCTTT. It translates to CASSSPYNTEAFF.